Below are 30 T cell receptor beta chains sequenced from a single sample in a study of blood T cell repertoires in COVID-19. Here immunoSEQ multiplex PCR was the method, and the copy in TCRdb shows in-frame clones only, minus some. The sample has around 260,000 clones; just over 90% are singletons. Material for sequencing was peripheral blood. These receptors all come from a woman in her twenties or thirties with COVID-19, enrolled during active disease.

This chain uses TRBV9 with TRBJ2-6, with TRBD1 matching 10 bases. The CDR3 has 20 residues. Trimming cost V 3 bases and J 1 base; bases outside gene matches: 13. Germline lookup yields CDR1 SGDLS and CDR2 YYNGEE. The CDR3, as DNA: TGTGCCAGCAGCGAAAGACCCGGGACAGGGGCCGTTTCTGGGGCCAACGTCCTGACTTTC. It yields the protein CASSERPGTGAVSGANVLTF.

The CDR3 spells CASSLVGAAGNTIYF. CDR3 nucleotides: TGTGCCAGCAGCTTAGTAGGGGCGGCTGGAAACACCATATATTTT. This chain connects TRBV7-9 to TRBJ1-3, with D perhaps TRBD1 (5 bases). In germline, CDR1 is SEHNR, CDR2 FQNEAQ (reference sequence). The CDR3 sequence is 15 residues long. V dropped 1 base and J dropped 2 bases, with 9 bases sitting between them.

V gene TRBV5-8 combines with J gene TRBJ1-2; the D is unclear. The CDR3 spans 14 residues. The germline V gene encodes CDR1 SGHTS and CDR2 YDEGEE. V lost 4 bases and J lost 0, with 10 bases in between. The CDR3 spells CASSRRITNYGYTF. DNA for the CDR3: TGTGCCAGCAGCCGGAGGATAACTAACTATGGCTACACCTTC.

The chain couples TRBV12-5 to TRBJ2-5; 8 bases are shared with TRBD1. V dropped 5 bases and J dropped 8; count of bases not matched to a gene: 7. The CDR3 is made up of 13 amino acids. CDR1 LGHNT and CDR2 FRNRAP come from the germline V gene. The CDR3 region has the DNA TGTGCTAGTGGTCCGGGGACAGGAGGTACCCAGTACTTC. Translated: CASGPGTGGTQYF.

The chain recombines TRBV5-1 with TRBJ1-1, with a weak D call TRBD1 (6 bases). The germline gives CDR1 SGHRS, CDR2 YFSETQ. Trimming took 1 base from V and 0 from J, leaving 16 bases between them. The CDR3 length is 17 residues. The CDR3 is CASSLTPGQIMNTEAFF. CDR3 DNA: TGCGCCAGCAGCTTGACCCCAGGACAGATAATGAACACTGAAGCTTTCTTT.

This chain links TRBV27 with TRBJ1-1; 7 nucleotides align to TRBD1. CDR1 and CDR2 from the germline V gene are MNHEY and SMNVEV (reference sequence). This CDR3 comprises 15 residues. V was pared by 7 bases and J by 0 bases, with 8 bases of the junction left unmatched. The CDR3: CASTLTGLMNTEAFF. The CDR3 DNA reads as TGTGCCAGCACCTTGACAGGGTTAATGAACACTGAAGCTTTCTTT.

For this clone: This CDR3 is also generated by other DNA sequences in the sample. The chain links TRBV19 to TRBJ1-4, with D maybe TRBD1 (6 bases). Trimming removed 3 bases at V and 5 bases at J, with 13 bases between. The CDR3 consists of 15 residues. The V gene's germline CDR1 is LNHDA and CDR2 SQIVND (reference sequence). CDR3 residues: CASSIGQGTNEKLFF. In DNA form, the CDR3 reads TGTGCCAGTAGTATCGGCCAGGGGACCAATGAAAAACTGTTTTTT.

This sequence joins TRBV19 and TRBJ1-4; tentative D call: TRBD1 (5 bases). Germline V gene lookup returns CDR1 LNHDA and CDR2 SQIVND (reference sequence). This CDR3 contains 18 residues. V lost 7 bases and J 3 bases, leaving 24 bases between the germline ends. CDR3 in DNA: TGTGCCAGTACCCAAGGGACCAGGGAGGGTATATCTAATGAAAAACTGTTTTTT. Its protein product is CASTQGTREGISNEKLFF.

This clone was observed once. The V gene is TRBV7-8, the J gene TRBJ1-2; TRBD1 agrees at 7 bases. The CDR3 length is 15 residues. CDR1 and CDR2 (germline): SGHVS, FQNEAQ. V dropped 5 bases and J dropped 4; count of bases not matched to a gene: 10. Here the CDR3 DNA reads TGTGCCAGCAGCGTGAGCGGACAGGTTGCCTATGGCTACACCTTC. Translation: CASSVSGQVAYGYTF.

This chain links TRBV2 with TRBJ1-2; D is undetermined. Per germline, CDR1 SNHLY and CDR2 FYNNEI. The germline V and J ends were trimmed by 4 bases and 4 bases, with 16 bases remaining between them. The CDR3 contains 15 residues. The CDR3 region is CASSADSPEGYGYTF. CDR3 DNA: TGTGCCAGCAGTGCAGACTCTCCGGAAGGCTATGGCTACACCTTC.

V is TRBV28 and J is TRBJ2-7, with 8 bases identical to TRBD1. Germline CDR1 and CDR2: MDHEN and SYDVKM. The CDR3 is made up of 14 amino acids. The V and J ends lost 4 bases and 2 bases, in that order; junction bases with no gene match: 4. The chain's CDR3 is CASSSGQAPYEQYF. The CDR3 bases are TGTGCCAGCAGTTCGGGACAGGCCCCCTACGAGCAGTACTTC.

The chain is built from TRBV14 and TRBJ1-4, with 7 bases fitting TRBD1. The CDR3 contains 15 residues. Germline V gives CDR1 SGHDN, CDR2 FVKESK. After removal of 4 bases from V and 8 bases from J, the junction contained 10 bases not matched to a gene. CDR3 nucleotides: TGTGCCAGCAGCCTCTATGGACAGGTTGGAGAAAAACTGTTTTTT. It codes for CASSLYGQVGEKLFF.

The chain uses TRBV5-1 and TRBJ1-5; 9 bases line up with TRBD1. This CDR3 contains 15 residues. The V gene end was trimmed by 0 bases and the J gene end by 4 bases; junction bases not matched to a gene: 2. CDR1 is SGHRS and CDR2 is YFSETQ in the germline V gene. CDR3 sequence: CASSLDGQGNQPQHF. The CDR3 DNA sequence: TGCGCCAGCAGCTTGGACGGACAGGGGAATCAGCCCCAGCATTTT.

This clone was counted once. The chain employs TRBV15 and TRBJ2-1, with TRBD2 identical over 14 bases. J lost 1 base, V lost 0 bases, and 5 bases had no gene match. CDR1 and CDR2 (germline): LNHNV, YYDKDF (reference sequence). This CDR3 has 19 residues. CDR3 protein: CATSRDPGLAGVSYNEQFF. The CDR3 region has the DNA TGTGCCACCAGCAGAGATCCGGGACTAGCGGGAGTGTCCTACAATGAGCAGTTCTTC.

This clone was picked up many times. This sequence joins TRBV11-2 and TRBJ2-7; D is undetermined. V gave up 2 bases and J gave up 2 bases, with 10 bases separating them. The CDR3 has 14 amino acids. Germline values: CDR1 SGHAT, CDR2 FQNNGV. The CDR3 spells CASSLMWLTYEQYF. CDR3 in DNA: TGTGCCAGCAGCTTAATGTGGCTGACCTACGAGCAGTACTTC.

In the case of this clone: This specimen includes other DNA sequences encoding the same CDR3. This chain connects TRBV12-3 or TRBV12-4 to TRBJ1-5; D is uncertain. This CDR3 is built from 12 residues. The V and J ends lost 3 bases and 4 bases respectively, with 4 bases between them. The CDR3 spells CASSFGNQPQHF. The CDR3 DNA reads TGTGCCAGCAGTTTCGGGAATCAGCCCCAGCATTTT.

The chain's CDR3 is CASSIGQSYNEQFF. CDR3 in DNA: TGTGCCAGTAGTATTGGGCAGTCCTACAATGAGCAGTTCTTC. The chain is built from TRBV19 and TRBJ2-1; no reliable D call. Trimming shortened V by 3 bases and J by 1 base, and 7 bases separated the two germline ends. The CDR3 covers 14 residues. Germline values: CDR1 LNHDA, CDR2 SQIVND (reference sequence).

V is TRBV28 and J is TRBJ2-1; D gene unclear. The CDR3 contains 15 residues. The V end was cut by 5 bases, the J end by 0 bases, with 11 bases between. The V gene's germline CDR1 is MDHEN and CDR2 SYDVKM. This CDR3 is CASSLRHRSYNEQFF. DNA for the CDR3: TGTGCCAGCAGTCTCCGACACCGCTCCTACAATGAGCAGTTCTTC. The full variable domain, its missing parts supplied by reference TRBV28 and TRBJ2-1, is DVKVTQSSRYLVKRTGEKVFLECVQDMDHENMFWYRQDPGLGLRLIYFSYDVKMKEKGDIPEGYSVSREKKERFSLILESASTNQTSMYLCASSLRHRSYNEQFFGPGTRLTVL.

The V call is TRBV27, the J call TRBJ1-2, with D possibly matching TRBD1 (5 bases). CDR1 is MNHEY and CDR2 is SMNVEV in the germline V gene (reference sequence). Trimming cost V 3 bases and J 4 bases, with 15 bases left between them. CDR3 size: 15 residues. CDR3 in amino acids: CASSFSGDSFYGYTF. CDR3 coding DNA: TGTGCCAGCAGTTTCTCGGGCGACAGCTTCTATGGCTACACCTTC.

This sequence joins TRBV7-9 and TRBJ2-2, with D perhaps TRBD2 (6 bases). The CDR3 is 15 amino acids. The V gene lost 6 bases and the J gene lost 6 bases, with 17 bases spanning the gap. Germline V gene sequence: CDR1 SEHNR, CDR2 FQNEAQ (reference sequence). The CDR3 nucleotides read TGTGCCAGCAGTTCAACACCGACGGGAGCCGGGGAGCTGTTTTTT. Translating gives CASSSTPTGAGELFF.

The chain combines TRBV28 with TRBJ2-1, with 7 nucleotides matching TRBD1. Germline CDR1 and CDR2: MDHEN and SYDVKM. There are 14 residues in the CDR3. The junction had 12 bases not matched to a gene; V was cut back by 8 bases and J by 8 bases. The CDR3 DNA reads TGTGCCAGCGCTAAGGTAGGGGGCTTCCATGAGCAGTTCTTC. Protein product: CASAKVGGFHEQFF.

This clone appeared a single time. The chain recombines TRBV11-2 with TRBJ2-7; TRBD1 matches at 7 bases. V lost 5 bases and J lost 4; bases outside the gene matches: 11. The CDR3 runs 15 residues. Looked up from germline, CDR1 is SGHAT and CDR2 is FQNNGV. The CDR3 DNA reads TGTGCCAGCAGCCTTCGGACAGGCTATGATTACGAGCAGTACTTC. This translates into CASSLRTGYDYEQYF.

This chain uses TRBV9 with TRBJ2-7; 9 nucleotides match TRBD2. The V and J ends lost 0 bases and 6 bases, in that order; junction bases with no gene match: 4. Germline V gene lookup returns CDR1 SGDLS and CDR2 YYNGEE. This CDR3 spans 14 amino acids. CDR3 residues: CASSVALAGSEQYF. The CDR3 DNA reads TGTGCCAGCAGCGTAGCTCTAGCGGGATCCGAGCAGTACTTC. Filled out from reference TRBV9 and TRBJ2-7, the complete variable domain reads DSGVTQTPKHLITATGQRVTLRCSPRSGDLSVYWYQQSLDQGLQFLIQYYNGEERAKGNILERFSAQQFPDLHSELNLSSLELGDSALYFCASSVALAGSEQYFGPGTRLTVT.

The chain carries TRBV19 and TRBJ1-2, with TRBD1 identical over 7 bases. Losses at the gene ends were 5 bases for V and 4 bases for J; bases not matched to a gene: 10. The CDR3 runs 15 residues. CDR1 is LNHDA and CDR2 is SQIVND in the germline V gene (reference sequence). The CDR3 coding sequence is TGTGCCAGTAGTCCAACCCCTGAGGGGGCCTATGGCTACACCTTC. It encodes CASSPTPEGAYGYTF. Looking up the rest from reference TRBV19 and TRBJ1-2 gives the full variable domain: DGGITQSPKYLFRKEGQNVTLSCEQNLNHDAMYWYRQDPGQGLRLIYYSQIVNDFQKGDIAEGYSVSREKKESFPLTVTSAQKNPTAFYLCASSPTPEGAYGYTFGSGTRLTVV.

The chain combines TRBV7-2 with TRBJ2-6, with D possibly matching TRBD1 (5 bases). Trimming left V 2 bases short and J 2 bases short, with 7 bases between. The germline gives CDR1 SGHTA, CDR2 FQGNSA. The CDR3 runs 15 residues. The CDR3 sequence: CASSLSGPGANVLTF. CDR3 nucleotide sequence: TGTGCCAGCAGCTTATCAGGGCCTGGGGCCAACGTCCTGACTTTC.

As for this clone: The junction differs from germline at one of its ends, possibly a read error. The gene calls are TRBV7-8 and TRBJ1-2; 7 bases are shared with TRBD1. The CDR3 consists of 14 residues. Per the germline V gene, CDR1 is SGHVS and CDR2 is FQNEAQ. The CDR3 bases are TGTGCCAGCAGCTCAAGACAGGGACCCTATAGCTACACCTTC. Encoded protein: CASSSRQGPYSYTF.

The V gene is TRBV5-1, the J gene TRBJ2-1; 8 positions agree with TRBD2. The CDR3 totals 15 residues. Germline V gives CDR1 SGHRS, CDR2 YFSETQ. Trimming took 0 bases from V and 14 from J; bases not matched to a gene: 13. The CDR3 coding sequence is TGCGCCAGCAGCTTGGAAGACCTAGCGGGTAGCCCTAAGTTCTTC. Its translation: CASSLEDLAGSPKFF.

The chain is built from TRBV19 and TRBJ1-2; 8 bases agree with TRBD1. The CDR3 sequence is 14 residues long. Germline V gives CDR1 LNHDA, CDR2 SQIVND (reference sequence). Unmatched junction bases numbered 2, after V lost 2 bases and J lost 3 bases. The CDR3: CASSIIRGHYGYTF. CDR3 sequence (DNA): TGTGCCAGTAGTATAATCAGGGGGCACTATGGCTACACCTTC.

The genes are TRBV11-2 and TRBJ2-1; maybe TRBD1 (5 bases). CDR1 SGHAT and CDR2 FQNNGV come from the germline V gene. V was cut by 5 bases and J by 0 bases, with 14 bases left in between. The CDR3 spans 16 residues. The CDR3 DNA reads TGTGCCAGCAGCCCAAGGCCCGACAGCTCCTACAATGAGCAGTTCTTC. It specifies CASSPRPDSSYNEQFF.

This chain joins TRBV30 and TRBJ1-2; 11 positions match TRBD1. The CDR3 extends over 16 amino acids. V dropped 3 bases and J dropped 8; count of bases not matched to a gene: 14. The V gene's germline CDR1 is GTSNPN and CDR2 SVGIG (reference sequence). The CDR3 DNA sequence: TGTGCCTGGAGGGGAGGACAGGGGGCAAGGGTAGGCGGCTACACCTTC. Its protein is CAWRGGQGARVGGYTF. The variable domain in full, completed from reference TRBV30 and TRBJ1-2, reads SQTIHQWPATLVQPVGSPLSLECTVEGTSNPNLYWYRQAAGRGLQLLFYSVGIGQISSEVPQNLSASRPQDRQFILSSKKLLLSDSGFYLCAWRGGQGARVGGYTFGSGTRLTVV.